Listed below are T cell receptor beta chains from one sample, sequenced in a study of blood T cell repertoires in COVID-19. TCRdb keeps only in-frame clones here, not all; method: immunoSEQ multiplex PCR. Of 150,000 to 200,000 clones listed, approximately 83% are singletons. The sequencing sample was made of peripheral blood. These receptors were collected from a man aged 55 to 69 with acute or convalescent COVID-19. Both conserved end residues are part of each CDR3. The D gene is left open where the match is weak. For some rows the clone size is stated as once, few or many, or as a class when expanded; others skip it.

clone size: .
D gene: TRBD1
J gene: TRBJ2-3
V gene: TRBV7-3
CDR3 protein: CASSLGSQGGDTQYF
CDR3 DNA: TGTGCCAGCAGCTTAGGGTCACAGGGGGGAGATACGCAGTATTTT

clone size: .
D gene: .
J gene: TRBJ1-2
V gene: TRBV3-1/TRBV3-2
CDR3 protein: CASSHAGLANYGYTF
CDR3 DNA: TGTGCCAGCAGCCACGCAGGGCTTGCTAACTATGGCTACACCTTC

clone size: .
D gene: .
J gene: TRBJ1-5
V gene: TRBV28
CDR3 protein: CASSFPFELRPQHF
CDR3 DNA: TGTGCCAGCAGTTTTCCCTTTGAGCTCCGGCCCCAGCATTTT

clone size: .
D gene: .
J gene: TRBJ1-2
V gene: TRBV20-1
CDR3 protein: CSASLFYGYTF
CDR3 DNA: TGCAGTGCTAGCCTCTTCTATGGCTACACCTTC

clone size: .
D gene: .
J gene: TRBJ1-3
V gene: TRBV9
CDR3 protein: CASSVGPTGGNTIYF
CDR3 DNA: TGTGCCAGCAGCGTCGGTCCGACGGGGGGAAACACCATATATTTT

clone size: .
D gene: .
J gene: TRBJ1-4
V gene: TRBV2
CDR3 protein: CASSVRGGEKLFF
CDR3 DNA: TGTGCCAGCAGTGTCCGAGGAGGGGAAAAACTGTTTTTT

clone size: .
D gene: .
J gene: TRBJ1-1
V gene: TRBV4-1
CDR3 protein: CASSPGLLNTEAFF
CDR3 DNA: TGCGCCAGCAGCCCGGGACTGCTGAACACTGAAGCTTTCTTT

clone size: once
D gene: TRBD2
J gene: TRBJ2-2
V gene: TRBV6-1
CDR3 protein: CASSGLAGVGTGELFF
CDR3 DNA: TGTGCCAGCAGTGGACTAGCGGGGGTAGGAACCGGGGAGCTGTTTTTT

clone size: .
D gene: .
J gene: TRBJ2-7
V gene: TRBV3-1/TRBV3-2
CDR3 protein: CASSQFGQATYEQYF
CDR3 DNA: TGTGCCAGCAGCCAATTTGGGCAGGCAACCTACGAGCAGTACTTC

clone size: many
D gene: .
J gene: TRBJ1-1
V gene: TRBV10-1
CDR3 protein: CASSRGSAEAFF
CDR3 DNA: TGCGCCAGCAGCCGGGGTAGCGCTGAAGCTTTCTTT

clone size: few
D gene: .
J gene: TRBJ1-5
V gene: TRBV5-1
CDR3 protein: CASSEAGNQPQHF
CDR3 DNA: TGCGCCAGCAGCGAGGCAGGGAATCAGCCCCAGCATTTT

clone size: once
D gene: .
J gene: TRBJ2-1
V gene: TRBV7-8
CDR3 protein: CASSLDLGDEQFF
CDR3 DNA: TGTGCCAGCAGCCTAGACCTGGGCGATGAGCAGTTCTTC

clone size: .
D gene: .
J gene: TRBJ2-1
V gene: TRBV13
CDR3 protein: CASSSVGRDNEQFF
CDR3 DNA: TGTGCCAGCAGCTCCGTGGGTCGGGACAATGAGCAGTTCTTC

clone size: once
D gene: .
J gene: TRBJ1-2
V gene: TRBV7-8
CDR3 protein: CASSRVVLSDYGYTF
CDR3 DNA: TGTGCCAGCAGCCGAGTTGTTCTTTCTGACTATGGCTACACCTTC

clone size: .
D gene: .
J gene: TRBJ1-2
V gene: TRBV4-1
CDR3 protein: CASSQGTRSYTF
CDR3 DNA: TGCGCCAGCAGCCAAGGTACCAGAAGCTACACCTTC

clone size: once
D gene: .
J gene: TRBJ1-2
V gene: TRBV6-5
CDR3 protein: CASTPRGGQVYGYTF
CDR3 DNA: TGTGCCAGCACCCCTAGGGGGGGACAAGTTTATGGCTACACCTTC

clone size: .
D gene: .
J gene: TRBJ1-4
V gene: TRBV28
CDR3 protein: CASSLEGVEEKLFF
CDR3 DNA: TGTGCCAGCAGTTTAGAGGGGGTCGAGGAAAAACTGTTTTTT

clone size: .
D gene: .
J gene: TRBJ2-1
V gene: TRBV20-1
CDR3 protein: CSASMAGRYNEQFF
CDR3 DNA: TGCAGTGCTAGTATGGCGGGAAGATACAATGAGCAGTTCTTC

clone size: .
D gene: .
J gene: TRBJ1-2
V gene: TRBV6-6
CDR3 protein: CASSRPLWGYTF
CDR3 DNA: TGTGCCAGCAGCCGTCCACTGTGGGGCTACACCTTC

clone size: .
D gene: .
J gene: TRBJ2-2
V gene: TRBV30
CDR3 protein: CAWSVSGELFF
CDR3 DNA: TGTGCCTGGAGTGTCAGTGGGGAGCTGTTTTTT

clone size: .
D gene: TRBD1
J gene: TRBJ1-4
V gene: TRBV3-1/TRBV3-2
CDR3 protein: CASSQYRGREKLFF
CDR3 DNA: TGTGCCAGCAGCCAATACAGGGGACGCGAAAAACTGTTTTTT

clone size: .
D gene: .
J gene: TRBJ2-1
V gene: TRBV5-1
CDR3 protein: CASSSRSSYNEQFF
CDR3 DNA: TGCGCCAGCAGCTCGAGGAGCTCCTACAATGAGCAGTTCTTC

clone size: .
D gene: TRBD2
J gene: TRBJ2-3
V gene: TRBV4-2
CDR3 protein: CASSQDGRAGDTQYF
CDR3 DNA: TGTGCCAGCAGCCAAGACGGGAGGGCCGGAGATACGCAGTATTTT

clone size: .
D gene: .
J gene: TRBJ1-4
V gene: TRBV7-3
CDR3 protein: CASSLTPVSGPYEKLFF
CDR3 DNA: TGTGCCAGCAGCTTAACTCCGGTCAGCGGCCCCTATGAAAAACTGTTTTTT

clone size: .
D gene: .
J gene: TRBJ1-2
V gene: TRBV2
CDR3 protein: CASRPQELYGYTF
CDR3 DNA: TGTGCCAGCAGACCTCAGGAACTCTATGGCTACACCTTC

clone size: .
D gene: TRBD1
J gene: TRBJ2-7
V gene: TRBV6-5
CDR3 protein: CASSYSGRGPYEQYF
CDR3 DNA: TGTGCCAGCAGTTACTCCGGCAGGGGGCCTTACGAGCAGTACTTC

clone size: .
D gene: TRBD1
J gene: TRBJ2-7
V gene: TRBV5-1
CDR3 protein: CASSTGQVEATYEQYF
CDR3 DNA: TGCGCCAGCAGCACCGGACAGGTTGAAGCTACCTACGAGCAGTACTTC

clone size: .
D gene: TRBD1
J gene: TRBJ2-3
V gene: TRBV7-3
CDR3 protein: CASSEMGQGTDTQYF
CDR3 DNA: TGTGCCAGCAGCGAGATGGGACAGGGGACAGATACGCAGTATTTT

clone size: .
D gene: .
J gene: TRBJ2-7
V gene: TRBV11-2
CDR3 protein: CASSPRLDYEQYF
CDR3 DNA: TGTGCCAGCAGCCCCCGACTAGACTACGAGCAGTACTTC

clone size: .
D gene: .
J gene: TRBJ1-2
V gene: TRBV2
CDR3 protein: CASSEAQGGGYTF
CDR3 DNA: TGTGCCAGCAGTGAAGCGCAGGGAGGGGGCTACACCTTC

clone size: .
D gene: TRBD1
J gene: TRBJ1-3
V gene: TRBV13
CDR3 protein: CASSLEVAMGQGLGNTIYF
CDR3 DNA: TGTGCCAGCAGCTTAGAGGTAGCAATGGGACAGGGACTTGGAAACACCATATATTTT

clone size: .
D gene: .
J gene: TRBJ1-2
V gene: TRBV6-5
CDR3 protein: CASRFPGSRGYTF
CDR3 DNA: TGTGCCAGCAGGTTCCCGGGGTCGCGTGGCTACACCTTC

clone size: .
D gene: .
J gene: TRBJ1-2
V gene: TRBV3-1/TRBV3-2
CDR3 protein: CASTPGGSYGYTF
CDR3 DNA: TGTGCCAGCACCCCGGGGGGCTCCTATGGCTACACCTTC